Each of the 4 T cell receptor beta chains below was sequenced from the same sample in a study of shared clonotypes between healthy human individuals. Libraries were prepared by immunoSEQ multiplex PCR; TCRdb keeps only in-frame clonotypes and omits some of them. The table lists 400,000 to 550,000 clones, roughly 85% of them singletons. Sample: PBMCs. Source of these receptors: a woman between 35 and 50 years old in good health. Some clones in this sample may be carry-over from other donors' samples.

This clone was recorded only once. The J gene is TRBJ2-2, the V gene TRBV28; TRBD1 might be the D (5 bases). V was clipped by 7 bases and J by 2 bases, with 11 bases between them. The CDR3 is 14 amino acids. The germline V gene encodes CDR1 MDHEN and CDR2 SYDVKM. CDR3 in amino acids: CASIGAPNTGELFF. For the CDR3, the DNA is TGTGCCAGCATTGGGGCACCAAACACCGGGGAGCTGTTTTTT.

About this clone itself: A read error likely explains this, since a far larger clone differs by one base. Other nucleotide sequences from this sample produce the same CDR3. V usage is TRBV6-1 and J usage is TRBJ2-2; a weak D match, TRBD1 (6 bases). The CDR3 sequence is 14 residues long. Germline loops: CDR1 MNHNS, CDR2 SASEGT. CDR3 sequence reads: CASSLLGDTGELFF. CDR3 in DNA: TGTGCCAGCAGTCTTTTGGGGGACACCGGGGAACTGTTTTTT.

This chain connects TRBV28 to TRBJ2-5; the match to TRBD2 covers 8 bases. The germline V gene encodes CDR1 MDHEN and CDR2 SYDVKM. The CDR3 spans 15 residues. Trimming cost V 3 bases and J 0 bases; bases outside gene matches: 3. The CDR3 here is CASSFPSGYQETQYF. CDR3 nucleotide sequence: TGTGCCAGCAGTTTCCCTAGCGGGTACCAAGAGACCCAGTACTTC.

The genes are TRBV5-4 and TRBJ2-3, with 13 bases identical to TRBD2. V trimming: 0 bases; J trimming: 2 bases; junction bases outside the gene matches: 6. Germline CDR1 SGHNT, CDR2 YYREEE (reference sequence). The CDR3 is 18 amino acids. As DNA, the CDR3 is TGTGCCAGCAGCTTGGGCTCTGGGACTAGCGGGAACACAGATACGCAGTATTTT. It codes for CASSLGSGTSGNTDTQYF.